Presented here are 27 T cell receptor beta chains from one specimen sequenced in a study of cytomegalovirus exposure and HLA in healthy donors. The study ran its PCR with 60 Vbeta and 13 Jbeta primers. The repertoire was sequenced with immunoSEQ multiplex PCR; TCRdb's copy has only in-frame clones and lacks some. The sample includes 150,000 or so clones, around 76% of them seen just once. The sample was PBMCs. These receptors originate from a woman aged 40 to 55 in good health and CMV-seronegative.

The rearrangement uses TRBV2 and TRBJ2-7, with D perhaps matching TRBD2 (6 bases). V was shortened by 7 bases and J by 3 bases, with 22 bases between the two germline ends. CDR1 and CDR2 (germline): SNHLY, FYNNEI. CDR3 length: 16 amino acids. This CDR3 is CASNLKGRESIYEQYF. DNA of the CDR3: TGTGCCAGCAATTTGAAGGGGCGGGAATCGATCTACGAGCAGTACTTC.

As DNA, the CDR3 is TGTGCCAGCAGCTTAGGGGCTGCTAACAATGAGCAGTTCTTC. It yields the protein CASSLGAANNEQFF. The V gene is TRBV7-3, the J gene TRBJ2-1; TRBD1 is a possible D gene (5 bases). Germline loops: CDR1 SGHTA, CDR2 FQGTGA. V dropped 2 bases and J dropped 5 bases, with 10 bases sitting between them. The length of the CDR3 is 14 residues.

The CDR3 here is CASSAGVSGNGETQYF. The CDR3 DNA reads as TGTGCCAGCAGCGCTGGAGTTAGCGGGAATGGAGAGACCCAGTACTTC. V and J are TRBV5-5 and TRBJ2-5; TRBD2 agrees at 8 bases. This CDR3 comprises 16 residues. Trimming took 4 bases from V and 4 from J; bases not matched to a gene: 12. Germline V gives CDR1 SGHKS, CDR2 YYEKEE (reference sequence).

V gene TRBV6-4 combines with J gene TRBJ2-3; 10 bases map to TRBD2. Trimming cost V 5 bases and J 1 base; bases outside gene matches: 3. Germline CDR1 is MRHNA and CDR2 is SNTAGT. CDR3 length: 15 amino acids. The CDR3 sequence is CASSSGRAGTDTQYF. The CDR3 nucleotides read TGTGCCAGCAGTAGCGGGAGGGCCGGCACAGATACGCAGTATTTT.

The J gene is TRBJ1-2, the V gene TRBV5-5, with TRBD1 as a possible D gene (5 bases). In germline, CDR1 is SGHKS, CDR2 YYEKEE (reference sequence). The V end was cut by 2 bases, the J end by 14 bases, with 19 bases between. This CDR3 contains 13 residues. CDR3 bases: TGTGCCAGCAGCTTCTCTGGCGGGGCCATAGGAACCTTC. Protein: CASSFSGGAIGTF.

This chain links TRBV29-1 with TRBJ1-2, with TRBD1 matching 8 bases. Germline trimming cut 6 bases from V and 8 bases from J; bases unmatched to any gene: 14. CDR3 length equals 14 residues. Per germline, CDR1 SQVTM and CDR2 ANQGSEA. The CDR3: CSVVTPDRGKGYTF. CDR3 nucleotide sequence: TGCAGCGTCGTAACACCCGACAGGGGCAAGGGCTACACCTTC.

This clone has only a few counts. The genes are TRBV7-9 and TRBJ2-7; 8 nucleotides agree with TRBD2. V was pared by 4 bases and J by 3 bases, with 5 bases of the junction left unmatched. The CDR3 consists of 14 residues. Looked up from germline, CDR1 is SEHNR and CDR2 is FQNEAQ (reference sequence). The CDR3 DNA follows: TGTGCCAGCAGCTCCGAGCGGGAGATCTACGAGCAGTACTTC. Its translation is CASSSEREIYEQYF.

This clone was found a few times. The gene calls are TRBV30 and TRBJ1-2; 7 bases agree with TRBD1. V lost 4 bases to trimming and J lost 4 bases; unmatched junction nucleotides: 9. This CDR3 has 14 amino acids. Germline CDR1 reads GTSNPN; CDR2 reads SVGIG (reference sequence). The CDR3 here is CAWKGDSRLYGYTF. In DNA form, the CDR3 reads TGTGCCTGGAAAGGGGACAGCCGCCTCTATGGCTACACCTTC.

This clone showed up just once. This sequence joins TRBV13 and TRBJ2-1, with 7 bases fitting TRBD1. Germline V gives CDR1 PRHDT, CDR2 FYEKMQ (reference sequence). This CDR3 spans 15 amino acids. V lost 4 bases to trimming and J lost 5 bases; unmatched junction nucleotides: 8. CDR3 sequence: CASSSRDRPHNEQFF. CDR3 bases: TGTGCCAGCAGCTCCCGGGACAGACCCCACAATGAGCAGTTCTTC.

The chain is built from TRBV6-5 and TRBJ1-2; weak D call: TRBD1 (6 bases). Trimming shortened V by 6 bases and J by 6 bases, and 17 bases separated the two germline ends. The germline V gene has CDR1 MNHEY and CDR2 SVGAGI. The CDR3 is 14 amino acids. The CDR3 nucleotides are TGTGCCAGCAGCCTCTCAGGGGCTTGGCATGGCTACACCTTC. Protein product: CASSLSGAWHGYTF.

The chain couples TRBV9 to TRBJ2-5; TRBD2 might be the D (5 bases). Germline CDR1 is SGDLS and CDR2 is YYNGEE. The V end lost 0 bases, the J end lost 5 bases, and 17 bases lay between the germline ends. This CDR3 is 16 amino acids long. CDR3 in amino acids: CASSVGSSLGGETQYF. CDR3 bases: TGTGCCAGCAGCGTAGGTAGTTCTTTAGGCGGGGAGACCCAGTACTTC.

This chain uses TRBV5-1 with TRBJ2-5, with TRBD2 matching over 11 bases. The CDR3 runs to 17 residues. The germline CDR1 and CDR2 sequences are SGHRS and YFSETQ. The V and J ends lost 2 bases and 0 bases, in that order; junction bases with no gene match: 6. DNA of the CDR3: TGCGCCAGCAGCTTTTCCGGACTAGCGGGTTACCAAGAGACCCAGTACTTC. It yields the protein CASSFSGLAGYQETQYF. The complete variable domain, with remaining parts taken from reference TRBV5-1 and TRBJ2-5, reads KAGVTQTPRYLIKTRGQQVTLSCSPISGHRSVSWYQQTPGQGLQFLFEYFSETQRNKGNFPGRFSGRQFSNSRSEMNVSTLELGDSALYLCASSFSGLAGYQETQYFGPGTRLLVL.

The gene calls are TRBV5-1 and TRBJ2-7; 7 nucleotides agree with TRBD2. With V trimmed by 0 bases and J by 5 bases, 11 bases remained unmatched. CDR1 SGHRS and CDR2 YFSETQ come from the germline V gene. CDR3 length: 16 residues. Here the CDR3 DNA reads TGCGCCAGCAGCTTGGAGCCCCAGGGAGGGAAGAACGAGCAGTACTTC. It yields the protein CASSLEPQGGKNEQYF.

This clone was seen just once. The rearrangement joins TRBV19 to TRBJ1-1; D is uncertain. Germline V lookup: CDR1 LNHDA, CDR2 SQIVND (reference sequence). V dropped 5 bases and J dropped 0 bases, with 7 bases sitting between them. The CDR3 is 13 residues long. The DNA of the CDR3 is TGTGCCAGTAGTCTAAATCTGAACACTGAAGCTTTCTTT. This encodes CASSLNLNTEAFF.

The chain employs TRBV16 and TRBJ2-2; possible D gene TRBD2, 5 bases. The CDR3 loop spans 13 amino acids. V lost 5 bases, J lost 5 bases, and 9 bases lay in between. Germline CDR1 reads KGHSY; CDR2 reads FQNENV. CDR3 DNA sequence: TGTGCCAGCAGCTCCTGGGAGACCGGGGAGCTGTTTTTT. Amino acid sequence: CASSSWETGELFF.

The chain joins TRBV7-8 to TRBJ2-1; unclear D gene. The V end was cut by 3 bases, the J end by 0 bases, with 12 bases between. Per germline, CDR1 SGHVS and CDR2 FQNEAQ. This CDR3 has 16 amino acids. The CDR3 loop reads CASSFLTPGSYNEQFF. CDR3 DNA sequence: TGTGCCAGCAGCTTCTTGACACCCGGCTCCTACAATGAGCAGTTCTTC.

The chain uses TRBV2 and TRBJ1-2, with 8 positions matching TRBD1. V dropped 3 bases and J dropped 6; count of bases not matched to a gene: 3. In germline, CDR1 is SNHLY, CDR2 FYNNEI. The CDR3 loop spans 13 amino acids. In nucleotides, the CDR3 is TGTGCCAGCAGTGACAGGGGGCGAAATGGCTACACCTTC. The encoded protein is CASSDRGRNGYTF.

This chain connects TRBV19 to TRBJ2-7, with D maybe TRBD2 (6 bases). From germline, CDR1 is LNHDA and CDR2 SQIVND (reference sequence). The CDR3 runs 12 residues. The V end was cut by 7 bases, the J end by 3 bases, with 10 bases between. CDR3 loop: CASKDYNYEQYF. CDR3 DNA sequence: TGTGCCAGTAAGGACTACAACTACGAGCAGTACTTC.

The chain employs TRBV5-1 and TRBJ1-5; maybe TRBD1 (5 bases). Germline V lookup: CDR1 SGHRS, CDR2 YFSETQ. The CDR3 is 15 residues long. Trimming removed 0 bases from V and 3 bases from J, with 10 bases in between. CDR3 amino acids: CASSLAGGNNQPQHF. The DNA for the CDR3 is TGCGCCAGCAGCTTGGCGGGGGGTAACAATCAGCCCCAGCATTTT.

With respect to this clone: The sample holds other DNA sequences that translate to the same CDR3. J is TRBJ2-7 and V is TRBV30, with 7 positions matching TRBD2. The trim removed 3 bases at V and 4 bases at J, leaving 0 bases unmatched. Germline values: CDR1 GTSNPN, CDR2 SVGIG (reference sequence). CDR3 length: 11 residues. The CDR3 sequence is CAWRGGYEQYF. The CDR3 DNA follows: TGTGCCTGGAGGGGGGGGTACGAGCAGTACTTC.

This clone was picked up a small number of times. The rearrangement links TRBV30 to TRBJ2-1; D is perhaps TRBD1 (6 bases). There are 13 residues in the CDR3. The germline V gene has CDR1 GTSNPN and CDR2 SVGIG (reference sequence). V shed 2 bases and J shed 10 bases, with 15 bases lying between them. The DNA for the CDR3 is TGTGCCTGGAGTATCCGACAGGCAGGGGAGCAGTTCTTC. Residues: CAWSIRQAGEQFF. Full variable domain (outside the CDR3, taken from reference TRBV30 and TRBJ2-1): SQTIHQWPATLVQPVGSPLSLECTVEGTSNPNLYWYRQAAGRGLQLLFYSVGIGQISSEVPQNLSASRPQDRQFILSSKKLLLSDSGFYLCAWSIRQAGEQFFGPGTRLTVL.

The V call is TRBV28, the J call TRBJ1-2; 7 bases are shared with TRBD1. Losses at the gene ends were 4 bases for V and 5 bases for J; bases not matched to a gene: 7. The CDR3 length is 14 residues. The germline CDR1 and CDR2 sequences are MDHEN and SYDVKM. CDR3 region: CASSSEGAGYGYTF. CDR3 nucleotides: TGTGCCAGCAGTTCCGAGGGGGCTGGGTATGGCTACACCTTC.

A few counts support this clone. The chain combines TRBV28 with TRBJ1-1; D not certain. This CDR3 region has 13 residues. Trimming pared 6 bases from V and 11 bases from J, leaving 19 bases between. Looked up from germline, CDR1 is MDHEN and CDR2 is SYDVKM. CDR3 nucleotides: TGTGCCAGCAGCGGAGAAAGGAGGGATCGGGCTTTCTTT. Translating gives CASSGERRDRAFF.

The V gene is TRBV7-9, the J gene TRBJ2-7; TRBD2 aligns across 12 bases. V lost 2 bases, J lost 5 bases, and 1 base stayed unmatched. The germline V gene encodes CDR1 SEHNR and CDR2 FQNEAQ (reference sequence). This CDR3 is 14 amino acids long. In nucleotides, the CDR3 is TGTGCCAGCAGCTTACTAGCGGGAGGGCACGAGCAGTACTTC. This codes for CASSLLAGGHEQYF.

The rearrangement links TRBV19 to TRBJ2-1; 10 bases are shared with TRBD2. Per the germline V gene, CDR1 is LNHDA and CDR2 is SQIVND (reference sequence). The CDR3 is made up of 14 amino acids. V trimming: 6 bases; J trimming: 8 bases; junction bases outside the gene matches: 7. The CDR3 sequence is CASRDLAGAYEQFF. For the CDR3, the DNA is TGTGCCAGTAGGGACCTAGCGGGAGCTTATGAGCAGTTCTTC.

This clone was observed a single time. The chain combines TRBV4-2 with TRBJ1-1; 10 positions agree with TRBD1. The germline V gene has CDR1 LGHNA and CDR2 YNFKEQ. This CDR3 spans 15 amino acids. The V and J ends lost 0 bases and 5 bases, in that order; junction bases with no gene match: 3. CDR3 in amino acids: CASSQEGQGRTEAFF. The CDR3 nucleotides read TGTGCCAGCAGCCAAGAGGGACAGGGGAGGACTGAAGCTTTCTTT.

This clone has just one count. The V call is TRBV11-3, the J call TRBJ2-1; 12 bases fit TRBD2. V shed 2 bases and J 2 bases; nucleotides not matched to a gene: 7. There are 18 residues in the CDR3. The germline gives CDR1 SGHNT, CDR2 YENEEA. The chain's CDR3 is CASSLLPRLAGAYNEQFF. CDR3 in DNA: TGTGCCAGCAGCTTATTACCTCGACTAGCGGGAGCCTACAATGAGCAGTTCTTC.